This T cell receptor (beta chain) was recorded in a study of T cell repertoires in cytomegalovirus infection. On the study more broadly: Public TCR beta signatures were indicative of both CMV infection and a matching HLA type.

Regarding the study as a whole: Predominance within the ex vivo response was attributable to HLA-C-restricted CMV-specific TCR beta clonotypes.

There are many counts of this clonotype. Antigen specificity is unknown. This CDR3 spans 14 amino acids. CDR1 is MDHEN and CDR2 is SYDVKM in the germline V gene. Deletions cut 3 bases from V and 4 bases from J, with 12 bases between. TCRdb re-derived calls from the reads in MiXCR, one entry per CDR3 protein. The sample records around 230,000 distinct CDR3 sequences, approximately 6.7% being singletons. The V gene is TRBV28, the J gene TRBJ2-5; D is unresolved. Sequencing was carried out using PBMCs. This clonotype was obtained from a human donor in good health (CMV status not recorded). Some clones in this sample may be carry-over from other donors' samples. The CDR3 DNA reads as TGTGCCAGCAGTTTTGGAAGACATCCAGAGACCCAGTACTTC. It encodes CASSFGRHPETQYF.